This T cell receptor beta chain emerged from a study of blood T cell repertoires in COVID-19. The repertoire was sequenced with immunoSEQ multiplex PCR; TCRdb's copy has only in-frame clones and lacks some. The data show 250,000 to 350,000 clones, more than 75% seen once. V was shortened by 0 bases and J by 3 bases, with 12 bases between the two germline ends. The CDR3 covers 15 residues. CDR1 and CDR2 from the germline V gene are SGHAT and FQDESV (reference sequence). The cohort comprised adults aged roughly 18 to 95 years residing in approximately 25 US areas. The source of this sequence is a woman aged 30 to 39 who had recovered from COVID-19. Sequencing was carried out using PBMCs or T cells enriched from blood (not recorded which). V gene TRBV11-1 combines with J gene TRBJ2-7; D is uncertain. Written as DNA, the CDR3 is TGTGCCAGCAGCTTAGCTGGGCCTTATCTCTACGAGCAGTACTTC. Translating it yields CASSLAGPYLYEQYF.